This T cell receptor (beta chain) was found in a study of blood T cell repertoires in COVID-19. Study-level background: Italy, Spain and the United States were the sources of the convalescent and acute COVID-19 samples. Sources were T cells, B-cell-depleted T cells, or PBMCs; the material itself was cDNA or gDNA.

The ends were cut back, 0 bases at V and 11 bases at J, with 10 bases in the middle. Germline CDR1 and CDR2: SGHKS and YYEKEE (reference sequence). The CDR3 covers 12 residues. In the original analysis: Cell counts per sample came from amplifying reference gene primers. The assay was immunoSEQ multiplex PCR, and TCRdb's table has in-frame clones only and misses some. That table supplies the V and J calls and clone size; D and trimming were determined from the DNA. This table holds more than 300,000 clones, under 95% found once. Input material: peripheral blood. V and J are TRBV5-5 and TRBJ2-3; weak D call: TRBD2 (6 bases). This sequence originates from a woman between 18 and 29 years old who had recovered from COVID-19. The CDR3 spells CASSLGDWGQYF. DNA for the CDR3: TGTGCCAGCAGCTTGGGGGACTGGGGGCAGTATTTT.